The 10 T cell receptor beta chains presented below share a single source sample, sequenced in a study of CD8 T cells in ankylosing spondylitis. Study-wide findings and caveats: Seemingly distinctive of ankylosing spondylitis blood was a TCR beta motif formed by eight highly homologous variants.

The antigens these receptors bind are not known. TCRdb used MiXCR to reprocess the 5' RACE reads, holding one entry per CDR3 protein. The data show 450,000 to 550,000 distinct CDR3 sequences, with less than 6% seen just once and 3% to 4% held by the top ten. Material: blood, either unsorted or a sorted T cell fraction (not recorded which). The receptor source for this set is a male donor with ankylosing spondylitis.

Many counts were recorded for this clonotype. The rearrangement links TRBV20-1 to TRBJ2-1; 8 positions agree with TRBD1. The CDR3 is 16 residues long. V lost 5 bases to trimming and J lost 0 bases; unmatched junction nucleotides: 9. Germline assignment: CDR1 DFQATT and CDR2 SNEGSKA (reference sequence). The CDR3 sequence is CSASPGTGFSYNEQFF. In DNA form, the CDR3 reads TGCAGTGCTTCCCCCGGGACAGGCTTCTCCTACAATGAGCAGTTCTTC.

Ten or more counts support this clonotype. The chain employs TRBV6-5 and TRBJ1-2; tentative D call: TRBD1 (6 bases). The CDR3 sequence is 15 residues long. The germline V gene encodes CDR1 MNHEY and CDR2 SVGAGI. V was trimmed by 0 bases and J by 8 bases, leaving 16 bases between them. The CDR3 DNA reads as TGTGCCAGCAGTTACTCGTTCACGGGACACGAGGGCTACACCTTC. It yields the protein CASSYSFTGHEGYTF.

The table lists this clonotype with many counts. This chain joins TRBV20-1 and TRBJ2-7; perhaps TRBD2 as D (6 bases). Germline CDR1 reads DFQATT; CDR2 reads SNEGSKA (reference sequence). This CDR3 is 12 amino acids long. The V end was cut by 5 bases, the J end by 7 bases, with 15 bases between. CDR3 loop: CSAGRTAGEQYF. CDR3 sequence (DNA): TGCAGTGCTGGGAGGACCGCCGGGGAGCAGTACTTC.

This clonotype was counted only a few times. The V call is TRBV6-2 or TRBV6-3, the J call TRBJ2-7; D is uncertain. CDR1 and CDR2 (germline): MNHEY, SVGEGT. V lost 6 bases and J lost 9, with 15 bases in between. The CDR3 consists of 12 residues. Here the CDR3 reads CASSLSPTGQYF. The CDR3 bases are TGTGCCAGCAGCCTAAGCCCCACTGGGCAGTACTTC.

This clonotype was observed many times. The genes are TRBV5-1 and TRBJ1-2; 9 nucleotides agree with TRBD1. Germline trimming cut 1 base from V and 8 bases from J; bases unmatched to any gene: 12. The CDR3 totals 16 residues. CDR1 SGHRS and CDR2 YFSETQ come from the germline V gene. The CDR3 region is CASSLSGTGSGKGYTF. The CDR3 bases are TGCGCCAGCAGCTTGTCCGGGACAGGGAGTGGAAAGGGCTACACCTTC.

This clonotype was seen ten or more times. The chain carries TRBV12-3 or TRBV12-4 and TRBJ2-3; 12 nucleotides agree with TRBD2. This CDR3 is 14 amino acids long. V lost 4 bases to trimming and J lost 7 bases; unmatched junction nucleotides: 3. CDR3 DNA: TGTGCCAGCAGTTGGACTAGCGGGGTAAATACGCAGTATTTT. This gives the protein CASSWTSGVNTQYF.

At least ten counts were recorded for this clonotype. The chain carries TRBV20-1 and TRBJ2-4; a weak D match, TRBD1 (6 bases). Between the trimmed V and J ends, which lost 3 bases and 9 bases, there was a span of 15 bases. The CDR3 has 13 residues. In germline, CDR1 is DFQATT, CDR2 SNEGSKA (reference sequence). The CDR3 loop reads CSASPGHISIQYF. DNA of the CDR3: TGCAGTGCTAGCCCGGGACACATTTCCATTCAGTACTTC.

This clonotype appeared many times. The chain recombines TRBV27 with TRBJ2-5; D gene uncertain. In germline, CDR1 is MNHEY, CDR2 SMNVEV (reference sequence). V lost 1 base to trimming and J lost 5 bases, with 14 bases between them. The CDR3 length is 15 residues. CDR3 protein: CASSLWSFSPETQYF. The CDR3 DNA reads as TGTGCCAGCAGTTTATGGTCCTTTAGTCCGGAGACCCAGTACTTC.

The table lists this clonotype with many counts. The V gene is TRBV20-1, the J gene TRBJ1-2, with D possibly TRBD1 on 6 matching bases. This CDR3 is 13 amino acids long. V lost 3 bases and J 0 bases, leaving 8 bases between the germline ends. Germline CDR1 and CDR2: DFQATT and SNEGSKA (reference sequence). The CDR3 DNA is TGCAGTGCTAGTGAGGGGGCTAACTATGGCTACACCTTC. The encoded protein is CSASEGANYGYTF.

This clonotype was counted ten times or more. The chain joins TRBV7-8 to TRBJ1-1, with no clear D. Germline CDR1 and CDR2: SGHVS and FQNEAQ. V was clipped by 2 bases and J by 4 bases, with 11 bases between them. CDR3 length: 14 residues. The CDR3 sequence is CASSLRVRGTEAFF. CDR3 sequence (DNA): TGTGCCAGCAGCTTAAGAGTGCGGGGCACTGAAGCTTTCTTT.